This T cell receptor (beta chain) came from a study of blood T cells in healthy people across ages. PCR was performed a second time for about 6 to 11 cycles using a sample-barcoded 5' primer and a J-beta primer mix. Tags on each cDNA molecule came from a template-switch adaptor with 12 random nucleotides. TCRdb independently ran MiXCR on the 5' RACE reads; one entry per CDR3 protein. Of some 920,000 distinct CDR3 sequences listed, about 53% were seen once; the top ten hold about a fifth. This clonotype came up a few times. The antigen is not known. Study-wide points: No one knew whether donors had CMV, which possibly confounded expanded clonotype changes.

The V and J ends lost 5 bases and 8 bases respectively, with 13 bases between them. CDR3 length equals 13 residues. Germline CDR1 and CDR2: MDHEN and SYDVKM. Russia was home to the donors, healthy Caucasian individuals aged 6 to 90. Sequenced: blood. The V call is TRBV28, the J call TRBJ2-4; unclear D gene. This clonotype was sampled from an older woman in good health. The DNA of the CDR3 is TGTGCCAGCAGTCCCCCAACGGTGGACATTCAGTACTTC. Amino acid sequence: CASSPPTVDIQYF.